The rows below give T cell receptor beta chains drawn from one sample of a study of beta chain features in type 1 diabetes. The repertoire was sequenced with immunoSEQ multiplex PCR; TCRdb's copy has only in-frame clones and lacks some. The sample contains some 250,000 clones, about 26% of which appear only once. Sequencing was done on a sample of central memory CD4+ T cells from blood. The origin of the receptors is a man aged 25-45 years in good health. Each CDR3 is given with its conserved first and last residue. Fields, in order: CDR3 protein, J gene, V gene, D gene. A D gene is named only where the DNA matches it firmly.

CDR3 protein: CASSSLAGGYEQFF
J gene: TRBJ2-1
V gene: TRBV7-9
D gene: TRBD2

CDR3 protein: CASSLVAGHSTDTQYF
J gene: TRBJ2-3
V gene: TRBV11-2
D gene: TRBD2

CDR3 protein: CASSFPQGTTYEQYF
J gene: TRBJ2-7
V gene: TRBV5-6
D gene: -

CDR3 protein: CASVALDNSPLHF
J gene: TRBJ1-6
V gene: TRBV7-6
D gene: -

CDR3 protein: CAWSIGQNTGELFF
J gene: TRBJ2-2
V gene: TRBV30
D gene: -

CDR3 protein: CASSLAQGYEQYF
J gene: TRBJ2-7
V gene: TRBV7-2
D gene: -

CDR3 protein: CASTTGERNTEAFF
J gene: TRBJ1-1
V gene: TRBV7-9
D gene: TRBD1

CDR3 protein: CASRPGTSYEQYF
J gene: TRBJ2-7
V gene: TRBV6-6
D gene: TRBD2

CDR3 protein: CATSRSRGSGDTQYF
J gene: TRBJ2-3
V gene: TRBV15
D gene: -

CDR3 protein: CASRLGTGETQYF
J gene: TRBJ2-5
V gene: TRBV11-2
D gene: -

CDR3 protein: CASSWADQPQHF
J gene: TRBJ1-5
V gene: TRBV7-2
D gene: -

CDR3 protein: CASSESQGLSYEQYF
J gene: TRBJ2-7
V gene: TRBV25-1
D gene: -

CDR3 protein: CASSLGSVWAETQYF
J gene: TRBJ2-5
V gene: TRBV5-6
D gene: -

CDR3 protein: CASSPRTGRTDTQYF
J gene: TRBJ2-3
V gene: TRBV7-2
D gene: TRBD1

CDR3 protein: CASSLGLTGTDTQYF
J gene: TRBJ2-3
V gene: TRBV10-1
D gene: -

CDR3 protein: CASSSRARTQGSSNTF
J gene: TRBJ1-2
V gene: TRBV5-4
D gene: -

CDR3 protein: CASRSSGSTYNEQFF
J gene: TRBJ2-1
V gene: TRBV27
D gene: TRBD2

CDR3 protein: CASSPITPATNEKLFF
J gene: TRBJ1-4
V gene: TRBV7-9
D gene: -

CDR3 protein: CASSLESTVRGEQFF
J gene: TRBJ2-1
V gene: TRBV7-2
D gene: -

CDR3 protein: CAISGAEETQYF
J gene: TRBJ2-5
V gene: TRBV10-3
D gene: -

CDR3 protein: CASSEFYEQYF
J gene: TRBJ2-7
V gene: TRBV23-1
D gene: -

CDR3 protein: CASRSGTVNEKLFF
J gene: TRBJ1-4
V gene: TRBV2
D gene: TRBD1

CDR3 protein: CASSQGAAGMNTGELFF
J gene: TRBJ2-2
V gene: TRBV4-3
D gene: TRBD2

CDR3 protein: CSVVRDKGYTF
J gene: TRBJ1-2
V gene: TRBV29-1
D gene: -

CDR3 protein: CASRGGLASWMNEQFF
J gene: TRBJ2-1
V gene: TRBV11-2
D gene: -

CDR3 protein: CAISVRQSYEQYF
J gene: TRBJ2-7
V gene: TRBV10-3
D gene: -

CDR3 protein: CASSLMATSGANVLTF
J gene: TRBJ2-6
V gene: TRBV7-2
D gene: -

CDR3 protein: CASRIGPTGTEAFF
J gene: TRBJ1-1
V gene: TRBV6-6
D gene: TRBD1

CDR3 protein: CAWSKWEGRDTQYF
J gene: TRBJ2-3
V gene: TRBV30
D gene: TRBD2

CDR3 protein: CASSTGQGNTEAFF
J gene: TRBJ1-1
V gene: TRBV27
D gene: TRBD1

CDR3 protein: CASSLTGMGTEAFF
J gene: TRBJ1-1
V gene: TRBV5-1
D gene: -

CDR3 protein: CASSPHGTGKETQYF
J gene: TRBJ2-5
V gene: TRBV4-3
D gene: TRBD1

CDR3 protein: CASSQGTGQDTQYF
J gene: TRBJ2-3
V gene: TRBV5-1
D gene: TRBD1

CDR3 protein: CASSRDSTDTQYF
J gene: TRBJ2-3
V gene: TRBV5-1
D gene: -

CDR3 protein: CASSSSSGRAGETQYF
J gene: TRBJ2-5
V gene: TRBV6-6
D gene: TRBD2

CDR3 protein: CASSLEARGELFF
J gene: TRBJ2-2
V gene: TRBV5-6
D gene: -

CDR3 protein: CSASLSTEAFF
J gene: TRBJ1-1
V gene: TRBV20-1
D gene: -

CDR3 protein: CASSSHTSTDAYEQYF
J gene: TRBJ2-7
V gene: TRBV14
D gene: -

CDR3 protein: CASSPRGQGSSGTQYF
J gene: TRBJ2-5
V gene: TRBV9
D gene: TRBD1

CDR3 protein: CASTPQGAVYEQYF
J gene: TRBJ2-7
V gene: TRBV6-5
D gene: TRBD1

CDR3 protein: CSASSNNEQFF
J gene: TRBJ2-1
V gene: TRBV20-1
D gene: -

CDR3 protein: CASSRGLANEKLFF
J gene: TRBJ1-4
V gene: TRBV7-2
D gene: -

CDR3 protein: CASSWGLAGGSTDTQYF
J gene: TRBJ2-3
V gene: TRBV7-2
D gene: TRBD2

CDR3 protein: CASSPWSAPEAFF
J gene: TRBJ1-1
V gene: TRBV7-9
D gene: -

CDR3 protein: CASSLGLVRNTGELFF
J gene: TRBJ2-2
V gene: TRBV7-2
D gene: -

CDR3 protein: CAWSVREYRTDTQYF
J gene: TRBJ2-3
V gene: TRBV30
D gene: -

CDR3 protein: CASSGGRRLSTDTQYF
J gene: TRBJ2-3
V gene: TRBV7-2
D gene: TRBD2

CDR3 protein: CASSQEPTVWTDTQYF
J gene: TRBJ2-3
V gene: TRBV4-1
D gene: -

CDR3 protein: CASSLAPTDTQYF
J gene: TRBJ2-3
V gene: TRBV7-9
D gene: -

CDR3 protein: CSVEDSGSSINEQFF
J gene: TRBJ2-1
V gene: TRBV29-1
D gene: TRBD2

CDR3 protein: CRARGLAGGATQYF
J gene: TRBJ2-5
V gene: TRBV29-1
D gene: TRBD2

CDR3 protein: CASSQAPLTSGTTSGSTDTQYF
J gene: TRBJ2-3
V gene: TRBV4-3
D gene: TRBD2